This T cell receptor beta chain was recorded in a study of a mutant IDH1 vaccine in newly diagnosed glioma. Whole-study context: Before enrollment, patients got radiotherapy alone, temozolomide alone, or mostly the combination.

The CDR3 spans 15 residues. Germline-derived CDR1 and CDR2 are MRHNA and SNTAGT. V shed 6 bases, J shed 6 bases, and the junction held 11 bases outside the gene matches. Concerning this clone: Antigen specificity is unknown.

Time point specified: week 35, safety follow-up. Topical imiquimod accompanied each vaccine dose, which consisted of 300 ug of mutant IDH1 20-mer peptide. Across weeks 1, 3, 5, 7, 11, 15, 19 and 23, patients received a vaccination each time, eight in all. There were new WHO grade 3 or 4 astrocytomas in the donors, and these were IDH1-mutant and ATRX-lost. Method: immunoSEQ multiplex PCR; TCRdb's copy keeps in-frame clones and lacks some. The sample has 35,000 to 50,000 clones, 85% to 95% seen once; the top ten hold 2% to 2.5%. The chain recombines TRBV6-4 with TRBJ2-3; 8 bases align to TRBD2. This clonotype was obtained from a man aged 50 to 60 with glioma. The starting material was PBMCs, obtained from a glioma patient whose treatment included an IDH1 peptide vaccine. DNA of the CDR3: TGTGCCAGCAGCCTAGATGGGACTAGTTTGGATACGCAGTATTTT. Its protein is CASSLDGTSLDTQYF.